This T cell receptor beta chain derives from a study of a mutant IDH1 vaccine in newly diagnosed glioma. Study results and limitations: Seemingly, pseudoprogression had no relation to changes in the top peripheral T cell clonotypes.

The time point here: baseline, week 1 (first vaccination visit). Treatment denoted: pre-vaccination baseline after standard-of-care therapy. Germline CDR1 and CDR2: SQVTM and ANQGSEA. Trimming pared 3 bases from V and 4 bases from J, leaving 9 bases between. This CDR3 contains 12 residues. The table came from immunoSEQ multiplex PCR; TCRdb's copy has only in-frame clones and leaves some out. In the table there are approximately 92,000 clones, about 80% of which are singletons. In regard to this clone: Its antigen is unidentified.

The sample in question was PBMCs, obtained from a glioma patient treated with radiotherapy, temozolomide or both. The clonotype comes from a woman between 45 and 60 years old with glioma. This rearrangement joins TRBV29-1 to TRBJ1-2; D not certain. CDR3 sequence reads: CSVDLMGYGYTF. CDR3 nucleotide sequence: TGCAGCGTTGATCTAATGGGCTATGGCTACACCTTC. The whole variable domain, filled in from reference TRBV29-1 and TRBJ1-2, reads SAVISQKPSRDICQRGTSLTIQCQVDSQVTMMFWYRQQPGQSLTLIATANQGSEATYESGFVIDKFPISRPNLTFSTLTVSNMSPEDSSIYLCSVDLMGYGYTFGSGTRLTVV.